This T cell receptor (beta chain) stems from a study of yellow fever vaccine responses in identical twins. The CDR3 consists of 10 residues. V lost 11 bases to trimming and J lost 11 bases, with 15 bases between them. Germline-derived CDR1 and CDR2 are MNHNS and SASEGT. TCRdb re-called the RT-PCR reads through MiXCR, storing one row per CDR3 protein. The sample holds fewer than 35,000 distinct CDR3 sequences, less than 70% seen once. The sample in question was T cells from blood (PBMCs), unsorted or a sorted subset (not recorded which), obtained before or after yellow fever vaccination (not recorded which). This receptor was taken from a woman in her late teens or twenties who received the yellow fever vaccine. V is TRBV6-1 and J is TRBJ1-1; D is possibly TRBD1 (6 bases). The CDR3: CALGGGSAFF. In DNA form, the CDR3 reads TGTGCCCTAGGGGGAGGCTCGGCTTTCTTT.